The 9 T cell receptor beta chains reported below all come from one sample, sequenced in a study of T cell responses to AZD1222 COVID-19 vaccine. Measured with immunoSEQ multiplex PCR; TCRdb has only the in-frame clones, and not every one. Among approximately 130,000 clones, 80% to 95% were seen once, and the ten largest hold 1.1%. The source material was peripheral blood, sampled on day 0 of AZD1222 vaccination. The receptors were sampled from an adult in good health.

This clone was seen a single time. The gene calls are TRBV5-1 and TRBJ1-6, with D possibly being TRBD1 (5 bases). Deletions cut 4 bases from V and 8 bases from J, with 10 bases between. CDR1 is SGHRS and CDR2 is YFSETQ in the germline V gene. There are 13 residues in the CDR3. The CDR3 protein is CASSRGFDSPLHF. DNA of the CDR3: TGCGCCAGCAGCAGGGGATTCGATTCACCCCTCCACTTT.

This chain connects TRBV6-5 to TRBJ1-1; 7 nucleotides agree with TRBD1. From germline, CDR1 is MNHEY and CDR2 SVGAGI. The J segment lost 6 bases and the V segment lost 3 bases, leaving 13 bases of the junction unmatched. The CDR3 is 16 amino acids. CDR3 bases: TGTGCCAGCAGTTATCTACAGGGGCAAGGGGTCCCTGAAGCTTTCTTT. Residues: CASSYLQGQGVPEAFF.

DNA for the CDR3: TGCGCCAGCAGCGGGGGACAGAACACCGGGGAGCTGTTTTTT. Protein product: CASSGGQNTGELFF. The chain combines TRBV5-1 with TRBJ2-2, with D possibly matching TRBD1 (6 bases). The CDR3 consists of 14 residues. V was pared by 4 bases and J by 1 base, with 8 bases between. Germline CDR1 and CDR2: SGHRS and YFSETQ.

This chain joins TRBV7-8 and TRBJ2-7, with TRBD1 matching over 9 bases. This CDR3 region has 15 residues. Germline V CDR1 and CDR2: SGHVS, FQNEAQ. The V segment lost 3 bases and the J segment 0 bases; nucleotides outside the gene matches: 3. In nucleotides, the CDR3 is TGTGCCAGCAGCTTGAGGACAGGGGCCTCCTACGAGCAGTACTTC. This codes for CASSLRTGASYEQYF.

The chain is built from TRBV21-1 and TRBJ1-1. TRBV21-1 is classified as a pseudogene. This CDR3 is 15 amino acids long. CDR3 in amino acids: CASSHRRGQNTEAFF. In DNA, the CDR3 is TGTGCCAGCAGCCATCGGAGGGGACAGAACACTGAAGCTTTCTTT.

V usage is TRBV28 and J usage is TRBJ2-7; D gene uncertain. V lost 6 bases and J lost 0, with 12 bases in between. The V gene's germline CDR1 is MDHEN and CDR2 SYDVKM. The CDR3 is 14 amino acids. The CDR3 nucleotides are TGTGCCAGCAGGACTGTAGGATCCTCCTACGAGCAGTACTTC. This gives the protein CASRTVGSSYEQYF.

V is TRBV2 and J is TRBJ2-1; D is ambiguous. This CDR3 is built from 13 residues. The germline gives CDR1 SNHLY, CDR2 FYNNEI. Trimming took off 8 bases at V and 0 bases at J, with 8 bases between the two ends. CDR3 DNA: TGTGCCAGCCTGCGGAGCTCCTACAATGAGCAGTTCTTC. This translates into CASLRSSYNEQFF.

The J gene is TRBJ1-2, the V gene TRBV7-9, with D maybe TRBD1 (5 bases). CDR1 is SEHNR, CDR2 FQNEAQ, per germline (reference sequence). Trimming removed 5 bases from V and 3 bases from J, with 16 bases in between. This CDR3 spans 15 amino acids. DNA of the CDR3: TGTGCCAGCAGCATCCCCGGGACGAAAGACTATGGCTACACCTTC. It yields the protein CASSIPGTKDYGYTF.

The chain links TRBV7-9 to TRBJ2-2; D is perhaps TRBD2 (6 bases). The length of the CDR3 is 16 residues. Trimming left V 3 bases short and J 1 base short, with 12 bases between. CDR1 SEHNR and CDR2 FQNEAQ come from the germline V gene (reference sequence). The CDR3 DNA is TGTGCCAGCAGCTTGGGGGGAACTGAGAACACCGGGGAGCTGTTTTTT. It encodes CASSLGGTENTGELFF.